This entry lists 19 T cell receptor beta chains sequenced from one sample in a study of blood T cell repertoires in COVID-19. The table came from immunoSEQ multiplex PCR; TCRdb's copy has only in-frame clones and leaves some out. The data contain hundreds of thousands of clones, roughly 89% of them singletons. Sequences were obtained from PBMCs or T cells enriched from blood (not recorded which). The receptors stem from a woman between 25 and 40 years old with acute COVID-19.

The chain couples TRBV19 to TRBJ1-4; 7 bases are shared with TRBD1. Germline-derived CDR1 and CDR2 are LNHDA and SQIVND (reference sequence). J lost 5 bases, V lost 7 bases, and 10 bases had no gene match. CDR3 length equals 15 residues. The chain's CDR3 is CASTHDREGNEKLFF. The CDR3 nucleotides are TGTGCCAGTACCCATGACAGGGAAGGGAATGAAAAACTGTTTTTT.

This clone is labeled medium-sized (0.01 to 0.1%). DNA of the CDR3: TGTGCCAGCAGTGACTCGGGGCACAATGAGCAGTTCTTC. Translation: CASSDSGHNEQFF. This sequence joins TRBV6-4 and TRBJ2-1, with a possible D match to TRBD1 (5 bases). The V and J ends lost 0 bases and 5 bases respectively, with 5 bases between them. The CDR3 extends over 13 amino acids. The germline V gene encodes CDR1 MRHNA and CDR2 SNTAGT.

CDR3 coding DNA: TGTGCCAGCAGGGGGGGGGATGAAAAACTGTTTTTT. Residues: CASRGGDEKLFF. V gene TRBV6-5 combines with J gene TRBJ1-4; a possible D gene is TRBD1 (5 bases). The CDR3 length is 12 residues. Germline V gene lookup returns CDR1 MNHEY and CDR2 SVGAGI. The V end was cut by 6 bases, the J end by 6 bases, with 8 bases between.

CDR3 loop: CASSLDRSSYNEQFF. The CDR3 DNA reads TGTGCCAGCAGCTTGGACCGGAGCTCCTACAATGAGCAGTTCTTC. The chain joins TRBV5-6 to TRBJ2-1; D gene ambiguous. This CDR3 has 15 amino acids. Trimming took off 0 bases at V and 0 bases at J, with 7 bases between the two ends. CDR1 and CDR2 (germline): SGHDT, YYEEEE.

This clone was detected only once. The chain combines TRBV10-3 with TRBJ1-1, with D perhaps TRBD1 (6 bases). Germline CDR1 ENHRY, CDR2 SYGVKD. The CDR3 runs 15 residues. The V end was cut by 3 bases, the J end by 2 bases, with 13 bases between. The CDR3 region is CAISDPPGGNTEAFF. The CDR3 region has the DNA TGTGCCATCAGTGACCCCCCGGGGGGCAACACTGAAGCTTTCTTT.

The DNA of the CDR3 is TGTGCCAGCAGCTCAACTCCAGGTTACCAAGAGACCCAGTACTTC. This encodes CASSSTPGYQETQYF. The chain couples TRBV11-2 to TRBJ2-5; no reliable D call. The CDR3 runs to 15 residues. Trimming pared 4 bases from V and 0 bases from J, leaving 12 bases between. Germline V gene lookup returns CDR1 SGHAT and CDR2 FQNNGV.

This chain links TRBV28 with TRBJ1-5, with 7 positions matching TRBD1. The length of the CDR3 is 24 residues. In germline, CDR1 is MDHEN, CDR2 SYDVKM. The junction had 31 bases not matched to a gene; V was cut back by 5 bases and J by 0 bases. Written as DNA, the CDR3 is TGTGCCAGCAGTCCCCGGGACAGTCGGACTTTACGACCTTTGGGACTTTATAGCAATCAGCCCCAGCATTTT. It is translated as CASSPRDSRTLRPLGLYSNQPQHF.

On this clone: Sequence at one end of the junction differs from germline and may be a read error. This chain connects TRBV28 to TRBJ1-2, with TRBD1 matching 9 bases. The CDR3 consists of 14 residues. Germline V gives CDR1 MDHEN, CDR2 SYDVKM. The CDR3 bases are TGTGCCAGCATTTTACAGGGGGCGTCTAGGGGCTACACCTTC. Translated: CASILQGASRGYTF.

This clone was seen a few times. CDR3 DNA sequence: TGTGCCAGCAGTGGGGACAGATACTCCTACGAGCAGTACTTC. Translation: CASSGDRYSYEQYF. The chain employs TRBV6-6 and TRBJ2-7; TRBD1 matches 7 bases. Germline-derived CDR1 and CDR2 are MNHNY and SVGAGI (reference sequence). The CDR3 extends over 14 amino acids. J was trimmed by 0 bases and V by 5 bases; bases with no gene match: 4.

This chain links TRBV5-6 with TRBJ2-1; D not resolved. V lost 1 base to trimming and J lost 8 bases, with 10 bases between them. Germline V lookup: CDR1 SGHDT, CDR2 YYEEEE. The CDR3 consists of 13 residues. CDR3 loop: CASSLPSAYEQFF. DNA of the CDR3: TGTGCCAGCAGCTTGCCCAGCGCTTATGAGCAGTTCTTC.

This clone was detected only once. The gene calls are TRBV30 and TRBJ2-7; 11 nucleotides line up with TRBD1. Trimming cost V 0 bases and J 5 bases; bases outside gene matches: 6. There are 15 residues in the CDR3. Germline V gene data show CDR1 as GTSNPN and CDR2 as SVGIG (reference sequence). The CDR3 sequence is CAWSVLGQGADEQYF. The CDR3 DNA is TGTGCCTGGAGTGTACTCGGACAGGGGGCCGACGAGCAGTACTTC.

The rearrangement uses TRBV29-1 and TRBJ1-4; D unclear. The CDR3 totals 14 residues. Germline V gene sequence: CDR1 SQVTM, CDR2 ANQGSEA. The germline V and J ends were trimmed by 7 bases and 5 bases, with 17 bases remaining between them. CDR3 residues: CSASPGGKNEKLFF. The CDR3 coding sequence is TGCAGCGCTTCCCCCGGAGGGAAGAATGAAAAACTGTTTTTT.

This chain links TRBV24-1 with TRBJ2-2, with a tentative D call TRBD2 (6 bases). Germline V gives CDR1 KGHDR, CDR2 SFDVKD. V lost 4 bases to trimming and J lost 7 bases, with 12 bases between them. The CDR3 has 14 amino acids. The CDR3 region has the DNA TGTGCCACCAGTGACTTGACAGCGGGCGGGGAGCTGTTTTTT. Its translation is CATSDLTAGGELFF.

The rearrangement links TRBV7-2 to TRBJ2-1; 9 nucleotides line up with TRBD2. The germline V gene encodes CDR1 SGHTA and CDR2 FQGNSA. The length of the CDR3 is 14 residues. The junction had 6 bases not matched to a gene; V was cut back by 8 bases and J by 4 bases. CDR3 sequence reads: CASGLAGGYNEQFF. DNA of the CDR3: TGTGCCAGCGGTTTGGCGGGGGGGTACAATGAGCAGTTCTTC. Filled out from reference TRBV7-2 and TRBJ2-1, the complete variable domain reads GAGVSQSPSNKVTEKGKDVELRCDPISGHTALYWYRQSLGQGLEFLIYFQGNSAPDKSGLPSDRFSAERTGGSVSTLTIQRTQQEDSAVYLCASGLAGGYNEQFFGPGTRLTVL.

The chain couples TRBV9 to TRBJ1-1; 9 bases are a match to TRBD1. Germline lookup yields CDR1 SGDLS and CDR2 YYNGEE. V lost 0 bases and J lost 0; bases outside the gene matches: 3. This CDR3 has 16 amino acids. The CDR3 nucleotides are TGTGCCAGCAGCGTAGGGACAGGGGTGATGAACACTGAAGCTTTCTTT. This translates into CASSVGTGVMNTEAFF.

V usage is TRBV18 and J usage is TRBJ1-5, with 8 bases that match TRBD1. This CDR3 is 16 amino acids long. V lost 3 bases to trimming and J lost 1 base; unmatched junction nucleotides: 5. CDR1 and CDR2 from the germline V gene are KGHSH and LQKENI. This chain's CDR3 is CASSPRQGLSNQPQHF. The DNA for the CDR3 is TGTGCCAGCTCACCCCGACAGGGGTTGAGCAATCAGCCCCAGCATTTT.

The J gene is TRBJ1-1, the V gene TRBV5-4; tentatively, D is TRBD1 (6 bases). The V end was cut by 2 bases, the J end by 4 bases, with 12 bases between. The CDR3 spans 14 residues. CDR1 SGHNT and CDR2 YYREEE come from the germline V gene (reference sequence). The CDR3 coding sequence is TGTGCCAGCAGCTTCAGGGGAGGGACCACTGAAGCTTTCTTT. Translated, it gives CASSFRGGTTEAFF.

This clone was seen a few times. The V gene is TRBV5-1, the J gene TRBJ1-4; TRBD1 is a possible D gene (6 bases). With 1 base removed from V and 12 bases from J, the gap between germline ends came to 10 bases. This CDR3 region has 12 residues. Germline V gene lookup returns CDR1 SGHRS and CDR2 YFSETQ. The CDR3 sequence is CASSLTGQELFF. CDR3 DNA: TGCGCCAGCAGCTTGACAGGGCAGGAACTGTTTTTT.

The chain has TRBV28 and TRBJ1-5; D remains ambiguous. The germline gives CDR1 MDHEN, CDR2 SYDVKM. CDR3 length equals 14 residues. Trimming shortened V by 2 bases and J by 5 bases, and 10 bases separated the two germline ends. The chain's CDR3 is CASSLGQAYQPQHF. The CDR3 DNA reads TGTGCCAGCAGTTTAGGGCAGGCTTATCAGCCCCAGCATTTT.